This TCR beta chain originates from a study of T cell responses to AZD1222 COVID-19 vaccine. A word on this clone: Its cognate antigen is unknown.

Overall study findings and caveats: Reportedly, close to half of spike-specific TCRs are directed against unmutated variant regions. Among vaccine-associated CD4 TCRs, coverage spanned spike, with dominance at 160-218 and 743-854.

TCRdb keeps only in-frame clones here, not all; method: immunoSEQ multiplex PCR. The sample carries some 130,000 clones, over 85% recorded once. This CDR3 has 18 amino acids. The trim removed 2 bases at V and 5 bases at J, leaving 17 bases unmatched. Germline CDR1 and CDR2: MGHRA and YSYEKL. V usage is TRBV4-1 and J usage is TRBJ2-5; 7 nucleotides align to TRBD1. This clonotype originated in an adult who received the AZD1222 COVID-19 vaccine. The specimen was peripheral blood, collected 28 days after the second AZD1222 dose. The CDR3 loop reads CASSQTTTGEMGSETQYF. CDR3 nucleotides: TGCGCCAGCAGCCAAACAACAACAGGGGAAATGGGGTCGGAGACCCAGTACTTC.